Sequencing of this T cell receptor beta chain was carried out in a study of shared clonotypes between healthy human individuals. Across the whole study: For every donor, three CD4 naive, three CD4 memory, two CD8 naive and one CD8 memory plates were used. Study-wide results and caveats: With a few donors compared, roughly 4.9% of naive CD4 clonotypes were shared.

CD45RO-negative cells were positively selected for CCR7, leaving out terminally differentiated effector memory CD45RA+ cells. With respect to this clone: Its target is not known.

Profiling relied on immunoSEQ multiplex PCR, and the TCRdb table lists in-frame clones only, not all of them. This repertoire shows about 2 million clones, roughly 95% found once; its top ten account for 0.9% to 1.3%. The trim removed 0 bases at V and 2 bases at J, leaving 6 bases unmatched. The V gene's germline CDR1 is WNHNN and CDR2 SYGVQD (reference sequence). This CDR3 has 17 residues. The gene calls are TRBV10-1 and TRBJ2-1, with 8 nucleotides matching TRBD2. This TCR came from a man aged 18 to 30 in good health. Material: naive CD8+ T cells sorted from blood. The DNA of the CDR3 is TGCGCCAGCAGTGAGTCGATTTCGGGGGGGCCCTACAATGAGCAGTTCTTC. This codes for CASSESISGGPYNEQFF.